This paragraph reports one T cell receptor (beta chain). Assay used: immunoSEQ multiplex PCR; TCRdb lists only in-frame clones, some missing. The data hold over 150,000 clones, with around 93% observed a single time. This entry is derived from a study of T cell responses to AZD1222 COVID-19 vaccine. CDR3 length: 14 residues. The germline V gene encodes CDR1 SGHRS and CDR2 YFSETQ. After removal of 0 bases from V and 7 bases from J, the junction contained 7 bases not matched to a gene. The chain combines TRBV5-1 with TRBJ2-7; 7 nucleotides align to TRBD2. The clonotype was recovered from an adult who received the MenACWY meningococcal vaccine as a control. Sequencing used peripheral blood, obtained 28 days after the second dose of the MenACWY control vaccine. The CDR3 DNA reads as TGCGCCAGCAGCTTGGGACTAGCCGCTGGGGAGCAGTACTTC. The encoded protein is CASSLGLAAGEQYF.